These 30 T cell receptor beta chains came from one sample sequenced in a study of T cell repertoires in cytomegalovirus infection. TCRdb re-called the reads through MiXCR, storing one row per CDR3 protein. The sample shows about 920,000 distinct CDR3 sequences, around 30% of them seen only once. These receptors' antigens are unknown. The sequenced sample was cultured CD8+ T cells from PBMCs, obtained from culture after CMV antigen stimulation. The receptors here all came from a human donor in good health (CMV status not recorded). Some clones in this sample may be carry-over from other donors' samples.

This clonotype was recorded at least ten times. The V call is TRBV7-9, the J call TRBJ2-3; D possibly corresponds to TRBD2 (5 bases). CDR3 length equals 18 residues. V dropped 6 bases and J dropped 6 bases, with 28 bases sitting between them. CDR1 is SEHNR, CDR2 FQNEAQ, per germline (reference sequence). The CDR3, as DNA: TGTGCCAGCAGAGGACTTAACCGGGCCCCTACTTCGCCGGATACGCAGTATTTT. It yields the protein CASRGLNRAPTSPDTQYF.

The V call is TRBV6-1, the J call TRBJ2-7; D remains unclear. Germline V lookup: CDR1 MNHNS, CDR2 SASEGT. The V end was cut by 2 bases, the J end by 2 bases, with 13 bases between. The CDR3 totals 15 residues. The CDR3 bases are TGTGCCAGCAGTGAATGGCAAGACAACGCCTACGAGCAGTACTTC. Translated: CASSEWQDNAYEQYF.

This clonotype was counted at least ten times. V and J are TRBV12-3 or TRBV12-4 and TRBJ2-7, with 8 bases aligning to TRBD1. Trimming cost V 1 base and J 5 bases; bases outside gene matches: 7. This CDR3 has 15 residues. CDR3 protein: CASSLGGRGQDEQYF. CDR3 coding DNA: TGTGCCAGCAGTTTAGGGGGGCGGGGACAGGACGAGCAGTACTTC.

The CDR3, as DNA: TGCAGCCCAAGGGCCCGATTGACGACAGGGGCGGAAGAAAAACTGTTTTTT. Its protein product is CSPRARLTTGAEEKLFF. The chain joins TRBV20-1 to TRBJ1-4; 8 bases line up with TRBD1. This CDR3 is built from 17 residues. Germline V gene sequence: CDR1 DFQATT, CDR2 SNEGSKA (reference sequence).

V gene TRBV20-1 combines with J gene TRBJ2-1; the D gene is possibly TRBD2 (6 bases). The germline V gene has CDR1 DFQATT and CDR2 SNEGSKA (reference sequence). The CDR3 totals 14 residues. The V end lost 6 bases, the J end lost 3 bases, and 15 bases lay between the germline ends. Written as DNA, the CDR3 is TGCAGTGCCCCTCGGGGGACCGTCTACAATGAGCAGTTCTTC. Translated, it gives CSAPRGTVYNEQFF.

The genes are TRBV19 and TRBJ1-2; 8 bases match TRBD1. Germline V lookup: CDR1 LNHDA, CDR2 SQIVND (reference sequence). CDR3 size: 11 residues. The junction had 4 bases not matched to a gene; V was cut back by 10 bases and J by 6 bases. For the CDR3, the DNA is TGTGCCACCACAGGGGGGAATGGCTACACCTTC. This sequence encodes CATTGGNGYTF.

As for this clonotype: One junction end disagrees with the germline gene, perhaps due to a read error. The rearrangement links TRBV12-3 or TRBV12-4 to TRBJ1-5, with 8 bases that match TRBD1. CDR3 length: 14 amino acids. The CDR3 loop reads CASTLGQGHQPQHF. In DNA, the CDR3 is TGTGCCAGCACTTTAGGACAGGGTCATCAGCCCCAGCATTTT.

The V gene is TRBV5-5, the J gene TRBJ2-7; no clear D. V was clipped by 3 bases and J by 4 bases, with 8 bases between them. CDR1 SGHKS and CDR2 YYEKEE come from the germline V gene (reference sequence). The CDR3 loop spans 12 amino acids. CDR3 bases: TGTGCCAGCAGCTGGACCGATTACGAGCAGTACTTC. Amino acid sequence: CASSWTDYEQYF.

This chain links TRBV27 with TRBJ2-1, with TRBD2 as a possible D gene (5 bases). This CDR3 has 15 residues. In germline, CDR1 is MNHEY, CDR2 SMNVEV (reference sequence). V shed 7 bases and J shed 0 bases, with 13 bases lying between them. The CDR3 nucleotides are TGTGCCAGCAATACTAGGAGAAGCTCCTACAATGAGCAGTTCTTC. This sequence encodes CASNTRRSSYNEQFF.

This chain connects TRBV7-8 to TRBJ1-2, with a tentative D call TRBD1 (5 bases). This CDR3 has 17 residues. V was clipped by 5 bases and J by 3 bases, with 22 bases between them. Germline assignment: CDR1 SGHVS and CDR2 FQNEAQ. CDR3 loop: CASSQDLSSGTYYGYTF. The CDR3 DNA follows: TGTGCCAGCAGCCAAGATCTCTCTTCCGGGACCTACTATGGCTACACCTTC.

DNA of the CDR3: TGTGCCAGCAGCCTTGACACGACGAACACCGGGGAGCTGTTTTTT. Its translation is CASSLDTTNTGELFF. V gene TRBV11-3 combines with J gene TRBJ2-2; D gene ambiguous. The CDR3 loop spans 15 amino acids. The germline V gene has CDR1 SGHNT and CDR2 YENEEA. Trimming removed 5 bases at V and 0 bases at J, with 10 bases between.

As concerns this clonotype: Since the CDR3 does not end with the conserved phenylalanine or tryptophan, this likely comes from a read error. V and J are TRBV7-6 and TRBJ1-3; D ambiguous. The CDR3 runs to 16 residues. Trimming stripped 7 bases from V and 0 bases from J, with 16 bases between. Germline loops: CDR1 SGHVS, CDR2 FNYEAQ. The CDR3 bases are TGTGCCAGCACCAAATACGACGGATACTCTGGAAACACCATATATTGT. Translated: CASTKYDGYSGNTIYC.

This chain connects TRBV27 to TRBJ1-2; D perhaps matches TRBD1 (6 bases). Trimming stripped 5 bases from V and 2 bases from J, with 15 bases between. The germline V gene has CDR1 MNHEY and CDR2 SMNVEV (reference sequence). This CDR3 comprises 15 residues. The CDR3 sequence is CASSPAGAVNYGYTF. In nucleotides, the CDR3 is TGTGCCAGCAGTCCAGCGGGGGCCGTAAACTATGGCTACACCTTC.

The chain carries TRBV12-3 or TRBV12-4 and TRBJ2-5, with D perhaps TRBD2 (6 bases). The CDR3 loop spans 13 amino acids. The V and J ends lost 8 bases and 4 bases respectively, with 14 bases between them. The CDR3 coding sequence is TGTGCCAGCTGTCTTTTGGGGGGAGAGACCCAGTACTTC. Translated, it gives CASCLLGGETQYF.

This clonotype was counted only a few times. The rearrangement joins TRBV19 to TRBJ2-1; 9 bases match TRBD1. Trimming took 7 bases from V and 2 from J; bases not matched to a gene: 3. CDR1 and CDR2 from the germline V gene are LNHDA and SQIVND (reference sequence). The CDR3 sequence is 14 residues long. This CDR3 is CASKTGGPYNEQFF. The CDR3 DNA is TGTGCCAGTAAGACAGGGGGGCCCTACAATGAGCAGTTCTTC. Full variable domain (remainder filled in from reference TRBV19 and TRBJ2-1): DGGITQSPKYLFRKEGQNVTLSCEQNLNHDAMYWYRQDPGQGLRLIYYSQIVNDFQKGDIAEGYSVSREKKESFPLTVTSAQKNPTAFYLCASKTGGPYNEQFFGPGTRLTVL.

A few counts support this clonotype. The chain has TRBV6-8 and TRBJ1-1; TRBD1 might be the D (6 bases). Germline V gene sequence: CDR1 MNHGY, CDR2 SAAAGT. The CDR3 is 13 residues long. Trimming pared 10 bases from V and 5 bases from J, leaving 17 bases between. In DNA form, the CDR3 reads TGTGCCATACGGGACATTGGGAAAACTGAAGCTTTCTTT. It encodes CAIRDIGKTEAFF.

This clonotype was found a few times. This chain links TRBV27 with TRBJ1-5; possible D gene TRBD1, 5 bases. V dropped 3 bases and J dropped 3 bases, with 15 bases sitting between them. Germline assignment: CDR1 MNHEY and CDR2 SMNVEV (reference sequence). CDR3 size: 16 residues. CDR3 DNA: TGTGCCAGCAGTTTCTCGGGAGGGGCCATCAATCAGCCCCAGCATTTT. Its translation is CASSFSGGAINQPQHF.

The chain employs TRBV6-6 and TRBJ2-6, with D possibly matching TRBD2 (6 bases). Germline V gene lookup returns CDR1 MNHNY and CDR2 SVGAGI (reference sequence). The CDR3 extends over 16 amino acids. Trimming removed 2 bases at V and 1 base at J, with 9 bases between. The chain's CDR3 is CASSYRERSGANVLTF. CDR3 sequence (DNA): TGTGCCAGCAGTTACCGGGAGAGATCTGGGGCCAACGTCCTGACTTTC.

The sample holds many counts of this clonotype. V usage is TRBV7-8 and J usage is TRBJ1-2; D ambiguous. The CDR3 sequence is 14 residues long. V was shortened by 4 bases and J by 8 bases, with 17 bases between the two germline ends. Germline V CDR1 and CDR2: SGHVS, FQNEAQ. The CDR3 DNA sequence: TGTGCCAGCAGCTCCCGCACAGTCCTTGGGGGCTACACCTTC. Protein product: CASSSRTVLGGYTF.

The J gene is TRBJ1-1, the V gene TRBV12-3 or TRBV12-4; no firm D call. Trimming stripped 7 bases from V and 8 bases from J, with 11 bases between. The CDR3 has 11 residues. CDR3 in DNA: TGTGCCAGCACCGGAGAGGTAGAAGCTTTCTTT. Residues: CASTGEVEAFF.

This clonotype occurred once. V is TRBV27 and J is TRBJ2-6; D gene ambiguous. The CDR3 sequence is 16 residues long. CDR1 and CDR2 (germline): MNHEY, SMNVEV (reference sequence). Trimming shortened V by 3 bases and J by 0 bases, and 9 bases separated the two germline ends. CDR3 protein: CASSLYSSSGANVLTF. CDR3 DNA sequence: TGTGCCAGCAGTTTGTACAGTAGCTCTGGGGCCAACGTCCTGACTTTC.

CDR3 nucleotide sequence: TGTGCCAGCAGCCGTTATGAGGGGGCAAGGGATGGCTACACCTTC. Amino acids: CASSRYEGARDGYTF. This rearrangement joins TRBV6-1 to TRBJ1-2; 7 bases line up with TRBD1. The CDR3 is 15 residues long. Trimming took 6 bases from V and 6 from J; bases not matched to a gene: 13. The germline gives CDR1 MNHNS, CDR2 SASEGT.

The chain links TRBV12-3 or TRBV12-4 to TRBJ2-1, with D maybe TRBD2 (5 bases). Trimming left V 5 bases short and J 6 bases short, with 14 bases between. This CDR3 is built from 14 residues. In nucleotides, the CDR3 is TGTGCCAGCAGTAGGAGGCCCTGGGTCAATGAGCAGTTCTTC. Amino acid sequence: CASSRRPWVNEQFF.

The chain has TRBV27 and TRBJ1-5, with a weak D call TRBD1 (6 bases). The V end lost 3 bases, the J end lost 4 bases, and 16 bases lay between the germline ends. The germline gives CDR1 MNHEY, CDR2 SMNVEV (reference sequence). The CDR3 has 16 residues. In nucleotides, the CDR3 is TGTGCCAGCAGTTTGTTCGGACAGATTCTGAATCAGCCCCAGCATTTT. It translates to CASSLFGQILNQPQHF.

In this sample, this clonotype turned up a few times. V is TRBV6-2 or TRBV6-3 and J is TRBJ2-3, with 11 bases matching TRBD2. The V gene end was trimmed by 4 bases and the J gene end by 3 bases; junction bases not matched to a gene: 6. Per germline, CDR1 MNHEY and CDR2 SVGEGT. The CDR3 loop spans 16 amino acids. The CDR3 bases are TGTGCCAGCAGTTCACTAGCGGGGGCCACAACAGATACGCAGTATTTT. It specifies CASSSLAGATTDTQYF.

A few counts support this clonotype. The V call is TRBV2, the J call TRBJ1-1, with 9 nucleotides matching TRBD1. Per germline, CDR1 SNHLY and CDR2 FYNNEI. Losses at the gene ends were 7 bases for V and 5 bases for J; bases not matched to a gene: 14. The CDR3 extends over 16 amino acids. CDR3 sequence: CASIIRDRVGQTEAFF. The DNA of the CDR3 is TGTGCCAGCATCATCCGGGACAGGGTAGGTCAAACTGAAGCTTTCTTT. Together with reference TRBV2 and TRBJ1-1, the CDR3 gives the full variable domain: EPEVTQTPSHQVTQMGQEVILRCVPISNHLYFYWYRQILGQKVEFLVSFYNNEISEKSEIFDDQFSVERPDGSNFTLKIRSTKLEDSAMYFCASIIRDRVGQTEAFFGQGTRLTVV.

The chain is built from TRBV10-3 and TRBJ2-7, with D tentatively TRBD1 (5 bases). This CDR3 region has 14 residues. Germline V CDR1 and CDR2: ENHRY, SYGVKD. The ends were cut back, 3 bases at V and 3 bases at J, with 12 bases in the middle. In nucleotides, the CDR3 is TGTGCCATCAGTGATGTGGGGCCACGCTACGAGCAGTACTTC. Protein product: CAISDVGPRYEQYF.

This clonotype was counted between two and nine times. The J gene is TRBJ1-1, the V gene TRBV11-1; TRBD1 matches at 7 bases. J gave up 0 bases and V 3 bases, and 10 bases lay outside the gene matches. CDR1 and CDR2 (germline): SGHAT, FQDESV (reference sequence). This CDR3 is built from 17 residues. CDR3 loop: CASSLEEPTGLNTEAFF. The CDR3, as DNA: TGTGCCAGCAGCTTGGAAGAACCGACAGGGCTGAACACTGAAGCTTTCTTT.

The chain couples TRBV7-6 to TRBJ1-1, with 8 bases lining up with TRBD1. Per the germline V gene, CDR1 is SGHVS and CDR2 is FNYEAQ. The V segment lost 1 base and the J segment 6 bases; nucleotides outside the gene matches: 16. The CDR3 spans 18 residues. This CDR3 reads CASSLGAGTGAGRSEAFF. As DNA, the CDR3 is TGTGCCAGCAGCTTAGGGGCCGGGACAGGTGCCGGGAGGTCTGAAGCTTTCTTT.

The J gene is TRBJ2-1, the V gene TRBV5-1, with D possibly TRBD2 on 5 matching bases. The V end was cut by 4 bases, the J end by 6 bases, with 20 bases between. The CDR3 is 16 residues long. Germline V gene sequence: CDR1 SGHRS, CDR2 YFSETQ. Here the CDR3 reads CASSPPAVAMANEQFF. CDR3 coding DNA: TGCGCCAGCAGCCCCCCCGCGGTAGCGATGGCCAATGAGCAGTTCTTC.